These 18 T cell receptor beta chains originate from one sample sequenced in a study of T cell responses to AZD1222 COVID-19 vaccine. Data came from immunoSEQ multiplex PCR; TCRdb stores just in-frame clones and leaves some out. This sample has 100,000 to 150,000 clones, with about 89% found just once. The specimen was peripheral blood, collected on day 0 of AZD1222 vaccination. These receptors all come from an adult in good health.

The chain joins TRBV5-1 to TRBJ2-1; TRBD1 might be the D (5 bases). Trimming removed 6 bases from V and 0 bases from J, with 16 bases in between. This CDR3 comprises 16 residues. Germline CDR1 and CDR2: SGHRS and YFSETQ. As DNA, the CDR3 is TGCGCCAGCAAGGTCAGGGCGGCTAGCTCCTACAATGAGCAGTTCTTC. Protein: CASKVRAASSYNEQFF.

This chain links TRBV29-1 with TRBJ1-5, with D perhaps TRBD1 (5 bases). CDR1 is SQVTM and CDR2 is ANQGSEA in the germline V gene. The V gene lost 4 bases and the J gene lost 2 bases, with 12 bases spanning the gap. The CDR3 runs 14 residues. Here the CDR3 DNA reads TGCAGCGTTGCTGAGGGGAGTGGCAATCAGCCCCAGCATTTT. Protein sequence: CSVAEGSGNQPQHF.

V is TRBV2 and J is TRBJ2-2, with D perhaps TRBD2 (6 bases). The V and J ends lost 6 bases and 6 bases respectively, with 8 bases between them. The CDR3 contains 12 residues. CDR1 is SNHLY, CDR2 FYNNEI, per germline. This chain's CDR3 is CASRWGAGELFF. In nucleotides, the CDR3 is TGTGCCAGCAGATGGGGGGCCGGGGAGCTGTTTTTT.

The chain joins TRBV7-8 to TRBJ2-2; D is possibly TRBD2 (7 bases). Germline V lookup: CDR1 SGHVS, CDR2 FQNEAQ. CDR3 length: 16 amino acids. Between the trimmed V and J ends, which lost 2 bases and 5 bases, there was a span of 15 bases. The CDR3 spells CASSLRGASITGELFF. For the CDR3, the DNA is TGTGCCAGCAGCTTACGGGGGGCGTCCATAACCGGGGAGCTGTTTTTT.

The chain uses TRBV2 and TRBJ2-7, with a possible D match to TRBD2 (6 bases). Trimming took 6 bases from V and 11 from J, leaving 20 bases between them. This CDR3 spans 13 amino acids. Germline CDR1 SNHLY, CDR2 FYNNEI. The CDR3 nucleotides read TGTGCCAGCAGGGCTGGGACTCCGGTATGGGAGTACTTC. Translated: CASRAGTPVWEYF.

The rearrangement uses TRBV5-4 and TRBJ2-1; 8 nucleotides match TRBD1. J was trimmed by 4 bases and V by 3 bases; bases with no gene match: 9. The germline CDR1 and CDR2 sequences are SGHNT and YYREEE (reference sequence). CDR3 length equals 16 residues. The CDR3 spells CASSSRLGDRYNEQFF. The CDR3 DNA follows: TGTGCCAGCAGCTCCCGCCTGGGGGACAGGTACAATGAGCAGTTCTTC.

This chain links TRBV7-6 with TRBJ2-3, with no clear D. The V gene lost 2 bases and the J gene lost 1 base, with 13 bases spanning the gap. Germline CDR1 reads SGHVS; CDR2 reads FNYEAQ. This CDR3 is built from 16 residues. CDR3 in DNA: TGTGCCAGCAGCTTAAACTCGGGCGGTGGCACAGATACGCAGTATTTT. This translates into CASSLNSGGGTDTQYF.

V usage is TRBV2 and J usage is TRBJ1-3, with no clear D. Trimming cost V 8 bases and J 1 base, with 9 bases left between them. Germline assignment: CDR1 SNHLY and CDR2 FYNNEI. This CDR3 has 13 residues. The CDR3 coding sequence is TGTGCCAGCGTAAGGGAATCTGGAAACACCATATATTTT. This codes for CASVRESGNTIYF.

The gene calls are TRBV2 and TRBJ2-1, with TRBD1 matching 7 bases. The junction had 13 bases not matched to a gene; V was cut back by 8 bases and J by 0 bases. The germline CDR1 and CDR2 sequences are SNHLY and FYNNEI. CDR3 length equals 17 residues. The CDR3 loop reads CASVRDSLTTSYNEQFF. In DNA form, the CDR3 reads TGTGCCAGCGTACGGGACAGCCTCACAACCTCCTACAATGAGCAGTTCTTC.

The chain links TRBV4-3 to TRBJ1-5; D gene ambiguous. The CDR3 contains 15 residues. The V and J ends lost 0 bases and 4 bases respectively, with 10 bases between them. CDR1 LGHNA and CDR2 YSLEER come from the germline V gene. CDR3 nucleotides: TGCGCCAGCAGCCAAGACAGAGGAGCTAATCAGCCCCAGCATTTT. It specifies CASSQDRGANQPQHF.

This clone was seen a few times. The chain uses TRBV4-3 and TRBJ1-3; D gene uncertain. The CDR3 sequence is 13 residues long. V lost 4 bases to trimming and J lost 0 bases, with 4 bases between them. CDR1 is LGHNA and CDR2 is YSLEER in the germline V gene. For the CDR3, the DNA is TGCGCCAGCAGCCGGTTCTCTGGAAACACCATATATTTT. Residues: CASSRFSGNTIYF.

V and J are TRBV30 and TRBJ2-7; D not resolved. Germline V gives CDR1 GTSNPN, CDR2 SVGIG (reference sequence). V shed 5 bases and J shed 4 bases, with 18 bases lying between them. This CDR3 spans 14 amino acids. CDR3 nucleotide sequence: TGTGCCTGGGACCCTCTAGGGAAACGTTACGAGCAGTACTTC. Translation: CAWDPLGKRYEQYF.

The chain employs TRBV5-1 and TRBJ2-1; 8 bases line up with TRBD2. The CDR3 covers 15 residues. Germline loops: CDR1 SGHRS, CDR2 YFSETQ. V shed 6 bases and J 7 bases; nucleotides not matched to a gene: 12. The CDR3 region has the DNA TGCGCCAGCACCCCACGGGAGGGGGGAAAAAATGAGCAGTTCTTC. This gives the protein CASTPREGGKNEQFF.

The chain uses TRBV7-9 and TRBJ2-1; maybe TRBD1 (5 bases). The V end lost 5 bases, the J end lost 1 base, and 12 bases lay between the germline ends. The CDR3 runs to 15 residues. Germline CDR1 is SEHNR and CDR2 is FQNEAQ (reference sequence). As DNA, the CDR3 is TGTGCCAGCAGCCTCCCAGGGCAGTCCTACAATGAGCAGTTCTTC. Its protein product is CASSLPGQSYNEQFF.

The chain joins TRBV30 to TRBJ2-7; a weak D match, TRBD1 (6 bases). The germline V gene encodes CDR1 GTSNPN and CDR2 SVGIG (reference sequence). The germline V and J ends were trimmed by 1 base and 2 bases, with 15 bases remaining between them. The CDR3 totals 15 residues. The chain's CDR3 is CAWSAEAGATYEQYF. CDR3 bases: TGTGCCTGGAGTGCCGAGGCAGGGGCTACCTACGAGCAGTACTTC. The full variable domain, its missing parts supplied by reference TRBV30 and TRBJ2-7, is SQTIHQWPATLVQPVGSPLSLECTVEGTSNPNLYWYRQAAGRGLQLLFYSVGIGQISSEVPQNLSASRPQDRQFILSSKKLLLSDSGFYLCAWSAEAGATYEQYFGPGTRLTVT.

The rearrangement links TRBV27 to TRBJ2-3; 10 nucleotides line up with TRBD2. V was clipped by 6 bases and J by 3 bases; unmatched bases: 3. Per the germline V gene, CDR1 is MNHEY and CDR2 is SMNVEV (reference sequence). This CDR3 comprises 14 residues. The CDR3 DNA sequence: TGTGCCAGCAGGTCTAGCGGGAGAACAGATACGCAGTATTTT. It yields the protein CASRSSGRTDTQYF.

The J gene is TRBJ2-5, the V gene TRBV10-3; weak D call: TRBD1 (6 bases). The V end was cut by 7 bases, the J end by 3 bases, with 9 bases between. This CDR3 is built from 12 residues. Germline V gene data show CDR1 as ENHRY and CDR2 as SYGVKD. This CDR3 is CAIKGEEETQYF. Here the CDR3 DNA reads TGTGCCATCAAGGGGGAAGAAGAGACCCAGTACTTC.

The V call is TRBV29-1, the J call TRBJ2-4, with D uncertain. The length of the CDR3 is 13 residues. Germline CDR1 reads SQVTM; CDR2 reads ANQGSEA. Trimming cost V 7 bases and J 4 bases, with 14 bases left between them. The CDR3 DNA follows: TGCAGCGCGTTGCATGGGGTTAAAAACATTCAGTACTTC. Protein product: CSALHGVKNIQYF.